Each of the 7 T cell receptor beta chains below was sequenced from the same sample in a study of cytomegalovirus exposure and HLA in healthy donors. The PCR made use of 60 Vbeta and 13 Jbeta primers. Here immunoSEQ multiplex PCR was the method, and the copy in TCRdb shows in-frame clones only, minus some. The table lists 300,000 or so clones, 84% of them singletons. Sequencing used PBMCs. These receptors were collected from a middle-aged woman in good health and CMV-seropositive.

The CDR3 is CAISEAGTQYF. The CDR3 region has the DNA TGTGCCATCAGTGAGGCAGGGACCCAGTACTTC. The genes are TRBV10-3 and TRBJ2-5; no reliable D call. There are 11 residues in the CDR3. The germline V gene has CDR1 ENHRY and CDR2 SYGVKD. V lost 2 bases and J lost 7, with 5 bases in between.

This chain joins TRBV2 and TRBJ1-6; D remains ambiguous. Germline V gives CDR1 SNHLY, CDR2 FYNNEI. V gave up 5 bases and J gave up 3 bases, with 11 bases separating them. This CDR3 region has 15 residues. CDR3 bases: TGTGCCAGCAGTAAAGGGCACAGCTATAATTCACCCCTCCACTTT. Protein: CASSKGHSYNSPLHF.

V is TRBV29-1 and J is TRBJ2-7; D is unclear. V was shortened by 3 bases and J by 2 bases, with 11 bases between the two germline ends. CDR3 length: 13 residues. Germline loops: CDR1 SQVTM, CDR2 ANQGSEA. Written as DNA, the CDR3 is TGCAGCGTTGAGTCCGCGAATGCCTACGAGCAGTACTTC. Amino acids: CSVESANAYEQYF.

The chain recombines TRBV27 with TRBJ1-2; tentatively, D is TRBD1 (6 bases). Trimming left V 5 bases short and J 5 bases short, with 12 bases between. Germline-derived CDR1 and CDR2 are MNHEY and SMNVEV (reference sequence). CDR3 length: 13 residues. The CDR3, as DNA: TGTGCCAGCAGTCCCGGACAGAATTATGGCTACACCTTC. Its translation: CASSPGQNYGYTF.

V is TRBV19 and J is TRBJ2-7, with 9 nucleotides matching TRBD1. The CDR3 totals 15 residues. The germline V gene has CDR1 LNHDA and CDR2 SQIVND (reference sequence). V trimming: 2 bases; J trimming: 3 bases; junction bases outside the gene matches: 5. The CDR3 nucleotides read TGTGCCAGTAGTATACAGACAGGGGGAGGCTACGAGCAGTACTTC. This gives the protein CASSIQTGGGYEQYF.

This clone was seen once. The V call is TRBV23-1, the J call TRBJ1-5; the D is unclear. TRBV23-1 is flagged as an ORF with uncertain function. The CDR3 contains 16 residues. Between the trimmed V and J ends, which lost 3 bases and 2 bases, there was a span of 14 bases. CDR3 sequence (DNA): TGCGCCAGCAGTCACATGACCCCTAGTTGCAATCAGCCCCAGCATTTT. Encoded protein: CASSHMTPSCNQPQHF.

This rearrangement joins TRBV18 to TRBJ2-2; 7 nucleotides match TRBD1. CDR1 and CDR2 (germline): KGHSH, LQKENI. The CDR3 covers 16 residues. Trimming at V came to 4 bases and at J to 5 bases, leaving 10 bases not matched to a gene. Here the CDR3 DNA reads TGTGCCAGCTCACAAGGACAGGCATCCCATACCGGGGAGCTGTTTTTT. It encodes CASSQGQASHTGELFF.